The clone carrying this T cell receptor beta chain was seen a handful of times. Its antigen is currently unknown. Rearranged V-D-J TRB sequences were amplified with a mixed TRB-A/B primer pool. One entry per CDR3 protein results from TCRdb running MiXCR on the multiplex PCR reads. Here the sample spans approximately 2,500 distinct CDR3 sequences, approximately 23% being singletons. TCR beta rearrangements were amplified from peripheral blood genomic DNA. The data were taken from a study of T cell repertoires in aging, cancer and after chemotherapy. Across the study: The whole study produced a dataset of approximately 10 million TCR reads.

V was pared by 6 bases and J by 1 base, with 6 bases of the junction left unmatched. This CDR3 spans 14 amino acids. The germline gives CDR1 SGHTS, CDR2 YDEGEE. Study-wide points: Rebound thymic output was suggested by rising median generation probability during chemotherapy in each cancer cohort. Age-matched healthy donors had significantly more diverse, less clonal blood TCR repertoires than untreated cancer patients.

Sequenced sample: blood. The V call is TRBV5-8, the J call TRBJ1-1; 7 bases agree with TRBD1. The clonotype originates from a human donor with a solid tumor. Here the CDR3 reads CASTKGARNTEAFF. CDR3 DNA sequence: TGTGCCAGCACGAAGGGGGCTAGGAACACTGAAGCTTTCTTT.